Below are 21 T cell receptor beta chains sequenced from a single sample in a study of Graves' ophthalmopathy and Graves' hyperthyroidism. RNA served as the template for amplifying TCR beta CDR3 regions. First-round RT-PCR relied on HTBI primers, and a second-round multiplex PCR came next. TCRdb re-derived calls from the multiplex PCR reads in MiXCR, one entry per CDR3 protein. The table records approximately 1.2 million distinct CDR3 sequences, less than 45% of them present only once. Source material: peripheral blood or thyroid tissue (not recorded which). The receptors shown here come from an adult man with Graves' hyperthyroidism.

Only a few counts were recorded for this clonotype. The genes are TRBV20-1 and TRBJ1-5; 8 bases align to TRBD1. This CDR3 has 14 amino acids. The ends lost 5 bases at V and 5 bases at J; junction bases unmatched: 8. The germline CDR1 and CDR2 sequences are DFQATT and SNEGSKA (reference sequence). The CDR3 DNA is TGCAGTGCTGCCAGGGGGCCGTTGGATCAGCCCCAGCATTTT. Translating gives CSAARGPLDQPQHF.

The chain links TRBV5-1 to TRBJ2-5, with 8 nucleotides matching TRBD1. The germline gives CDR1 SGHRS, CDR2 YFSETQ. There are 14 residues in the CDR3. The junction had 7 bases not matched to a gene; V was cut back by 4 bases and J by 5 bases. This chain's CDR3 is CASSTGGGLETQYF. CDR3 nucleotides: TGCGCCAGCAGCACAGGGGGTGGTCTGGAGACCCAGTACTTC.

The chain couples TRBV10-3 to TRBJ1-5, with 8 bases identical to TRBD1. CDR1 ENHRY and CDR2 SYGVKD come from the germline V gene. V gave up 6 bases and J gave up 11 bases; unmatched junction bases: 12. The CDR3 is made up of 14 amino acids. CDR3 in DNA: TGTGCCATCAGACCGGGACAGGCGCAAGAGACCCAGCATTTT. Encoded protein: CAIRPGQAQETQHF.

This chain connects TRBV29-1 to TRBJ2-3; no reliable D call. Between the trimmed V and J ends, which lost 4 bases and 2 bases, there was a span of 10 bases. The CDR3 loop spans 13 amino acids. Looked up from germline, CDR1 is SQVTM and CDR2 is ANQGSEA. CDR3 nucleotides: TGCAGCGTTGCAATGGGAAACACAGATACGCAGTATTTT. Its protein product is CSVAMGNTDTQYF.

This clonotype showed up many times. The rearrangement links TRBV7-9 to TRBJ1-5, with 11 bases that match TRBD1. The CDR3 is made up of 13 amino acids. The trim removed 5 bases at V and 7 bases at J, leaving 1 base unmatched. CDR1 SEHNR and CDR2 FQNEAQ come from the germline V gene (reference sequence). For the CDR3, the DNA is TGTGCCAGCAGCCGGGACAGGGGGCAGCCCCAGCATTTT. Its protein product is CASSRDRGQPQHF.

This clonotype was observed at least ten times. The V gene is TRBV29-1, the J gene TRBJ2-2; D remains ambiguous. CDR1 is SQVTM, CDR2 ANQGSEA, per germline. Trimming took off 5 bases at V and 0 bases at J, with 7 bases between the two ends. The CDR3 length is 13 residues. In nucleotides, the CDR3 is TGCAGCGTTCTTGGGGCGAACACCGGGGAGCTGTTTTTT. Encoded protein: CSVLGANTGELFF.

The chain uses TRBV6-5 and TRBJ2-7, with TRBD1 identical over 7 bases. Germline loops: CDR1 MNHEY, CDR2 SVGAGI. The junction had 5 bases not matched to a gene; V was cut back by 8 bases and J by 4 bases. CDR3 length equals 12 residues. CDR3 DNA: TGTGCCAGCGCCGGACAGGATTACGAGCAGTACTTC. This gives the protein CASAGQDYEQYF.

This clonotype has at least ten counts. The CDR3 is CASSPGTGLFRGEQYF. The DNA for the CDR3 is TGTGCCAGCAGCCCAGGGACAGGGTTATTTCGGGGCGAGCAGTACTTC. The chain joins TRBV7-2 to TRBJ2-7; 9 bases match TRBD1. This CDR3 spans 16 amino acids. V was clipped by 5 bases and J by 6 bases; unmatched bases: 14. CDR1 is SGHTA, CDR2 FQGNSA, per germline.

In its sample, this clonotype was seen a few times. The chain uses TRBV7-2 and TRBJ2-7; TRBD1 matches 8 bases. J was trimmed by 3 bases and V by 5 bases; bases with no gene match: 12. The CDR3 covers 16 residues. The germline CDR1 and CDR2 sequences are SGHTA and FQGNSA. The DNA for the CDR3 is TGTGCCAGCAGCCTCCGGACAGGGAGAAGGGGCTACGAGCAGTACTTC. It is translated as CASSLRTGRRGYEQYF.

About this clonotype: This clone may be a read error of a much larger clone one base away. The CDR3 reads CASSSRDRPTNQHF. In nucleotides, the CDR3 is TGTGCCAGCAGCTCGAGGGACAGGCCGACCAACCAGCATTTT. This chain links TRBV7-2 with TRBJ1-5, with 8 bases aligning to TRBD1. The CDR3 consists of 14 residues. In germline, CDR1 is SGHTA, CDR2 FQGNSA. The V gene end was trimmed by 4 bases and the J gene end by 12 bases; junction bases not matched to a gene: 11.

V and J are TRBV12-3 or TRBV12-4 and TRBJ2-7, with D perhaps TRBD1 (6 bases). V was trimmed by 5 bases and J by 0 bases, leaving 14 bases between them. CDR3 size: 15 residues. This chain's CDR3 is CASSHDIGGSYEQYF. The CDR3 coding sequence is TGTGCCAGCAGTCATGATATAGGGGGCTCCTACGAGCAGTACTTC.

This clonotype was found many times. This chain uses TRBV7-8 with TRBJ2-7, with D unclear. Germline V gene lookup returns CDR1 SGHVS and CDR2 FQNEAQ. The V and J ends lost 7 bases and 0 bases respectively, with 13 bases between them. The CDR3 runs 14 residues. CDR3 bases: TGTGCCAGCAATCCCCAACCACCCTCCTACGAGCAGTACTTC. This codes for CASNPQPPSYEQYF.

This clonotype was found a few times. The V call is TRBV2, the J call TRBJ1-5; D is unclear. CDR3 size: 15 residues. The V end was cut by 3 bases, the J end by 0 bases, with 9 bases between. Germline CDR1 SNHLY, CDR2 FYNNEI. The CDR3 sequence is CASSDGLYSNQPQHF. The CDR3 nucleotides read TGTGCCAGCAGTGACGGGCTCTATAGCAATCAGCCCCAGCATTTT.

The chain recombines TRBV11-1 with TRBJ2-5, with D possibly being TRBD2 (5 bases). V was clipped by 6 bases and J by 0 bases, with 11 bases between them. This CDR3 has 14 residues. Germline assignment: CDR1 SGHAT and CDR2 FQDESV (reference sequence). For the CDR3, the DNA is TGTGCCAGCAGTACCACCGGGAACCAAGAGACCCAGTACTTC. Encoded protein: CASSTTGNQETQYF.

The genes are TRBV28 and TRBJ1-2, with D uncertain. This CDR3 has 15 amino acids. Germline CDR1 reads MDHEN; CDR2 reads SYDVKM. Trimming removed 2 bases from V and 7 bases from J, with 17 bases in between. The chain's CDR3 is CASSLSHSPPGGYTF. CDR3 nucleotide sequence: TGTGCCAGCAGTTTAAGTCACAGCCCCCCGGGTGGCTACACCTTC.

This clonotype was observed a single time. V gene TRBV18 combines with J gene TRBJ1-3; no firm D call. Deletions cut 5 bases from V and 0 bases from J, with 14 bases between. From germline, CDR1 is KGHSH and CDR2 LQKENI. The CDR3 sequence is 16 residues long. Written as DNA, the CDR3 is TGTGCCAGCTCAAAGGTTCCGGGTCTCTCTGGAAACACCATATATTTT. Protein sequence: CASSKVPGLSGNTIYF.

V and J are TRBV7-2 and TRBJ1-1; 12 nucleotides agree with TRBD1. Germline-derived CDR1 and CDR2 are SGHTA and FQGNSA. The ends lost 5 bases at V and 7 bases at J; junction bases unmatched: 11. The CDR3 sequence is 16 residues long. The CDR3 DNA sequence: TGTGCCAGCAGCCGTTGGGACAGGGGGCTCGTTGGTGAAGCTTTCTTT. It specifies CASSRWDRGLVGEAFF.

The table lists this clonotype with a few counts. This sequence joins TRBV28 and TRBJ1-1; D is uncertain. CDR3 length: 11 residues. V was shortened by 8 bases and J by 3 bases, with 7 bases between the two germline ends. The germline V gene has CDR1 MDHEN and CDR2 SYDVKM. The DNA of the CDR3 is TGTGCCAGCTTTCTGGACACTGAAGCTTTCTTT. This gives the protein CASFLDTEAFF.

In its sample, this clonotype was seen many times. V is TRBV7-8 and J is TRBJ1-1; 10 bases line up with TRBD1. The V gene's germline CDR1 is SGHVS and CDR2 FQNEAQ. The CDR3 length is 16 residues. Trimming cost V 4 bases and J 7 bases; bases outside gene matches: 12. The CDR3 reads CASSSLPNDRGLEAFF. For the CDR3, the DNA is TGTGCCAGCAGCTCCCTTCCGAACGACAGGGGGCTTGAAGCTTTCTTT.

The chain uses TRBV25-1 and TRBJ2-5; D gene ambiguous. V lost 6 bases to trimming and J lost 0 bases, with 14 bases between them. From germline, CDR1 is MGHDK and CDR2 SYGVNS. The CDR3 has 15 amino acids. CDR3 protein: CASSPGQAHQETQYF. The CDR3 DNA sequence: TGTGCCAGCAGCCCTGGTCAGGCCCACCAAGAGACCCAGTACTTC. Full variable domain (rest looked up from reference TRBV25-1 and TRBJ2-5): EADIYQTPRYLVIGTGKKITLECSQTMGHDKMYWYQQDPGMELHLIHYSYGVNSTEKGDLSSESTVSRIRTEHFPLTLESARPSHTSQYLCASSPGQAHQETQYFGPGTRLLVL.

This clonotype was detected only once. The V and J genes are TRBV25-1 and TRBJ1-1, with D possibly matching TRBD1 (5 bases). Germline values: CDR1 MGHDK, CDR2 SYGVNS. The CDR3 is made up of 16 amino acids. V was pared by 6 bases and J by 3 bases, with 20 bases between. The CDR3 DNA reads TGTGCCAGCAGCCAAGAGGGTGGAGGGGCCGACACTGAAGCTTTCTTT. Translated: CASSQEGGGADTEAFF.